This TCR beta chain emerged from a study of T cell changes during pregnancy in multiple sclerosis. Between the trimmed V and J ends, which lost 9 bases and 7 bases, there was a span of 20 bases. This CDR3 is built from 13 residues. Germline CDR1 SGHNT, CDR2 YYREEE (reference sequence). TCRdb's table, derived via immunoSEQ multiplex PCR, lists solely in-frame clones and lacks some. The data contain 80,000 to 100,000 clones, 75% to 95% of them singletons. The V call is TRBV5-4, the J call TRBJ2-7, with D perhaps TRBD1 (5 bases). The receptor's source is a female donor in good health, enrolled as a control in a pregnancy study. This specimen consisted of peripheral blood, obtained after pregnancy. CDR3 amino acids: CATRPRQGKEQYF. In DNA, the CDR3 is TGTGCCACACGTCCGCGGCAGGGTAAAGAGCAGTACTTC. The full variable domain, rest sourced from reference TRBV5-4 and TRBJ2-7, is ETGVTQSPTHLIKTRGQQVTLRCSSQSGHNTVSWYQQALGQGPQFIFQYYREEENGRGNFPPRFSGLQFPNYSSELNVNALELDDSALYLCATRPRQGKEQYFGPGTRLTVT.